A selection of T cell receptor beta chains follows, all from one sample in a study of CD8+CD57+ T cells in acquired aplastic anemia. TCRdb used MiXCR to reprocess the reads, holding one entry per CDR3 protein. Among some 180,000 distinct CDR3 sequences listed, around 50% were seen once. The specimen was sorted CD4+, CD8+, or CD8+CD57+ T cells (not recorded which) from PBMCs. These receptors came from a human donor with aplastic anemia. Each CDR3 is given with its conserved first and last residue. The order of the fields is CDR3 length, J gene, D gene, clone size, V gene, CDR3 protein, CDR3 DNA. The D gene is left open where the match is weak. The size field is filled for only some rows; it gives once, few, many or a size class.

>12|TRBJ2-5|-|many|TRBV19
CASSIDPQTQYF
TGTGCCAGTAGTATAGATCCGCAGACCCAGTACTTC
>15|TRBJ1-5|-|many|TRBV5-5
CASSLVGGAYQPQHF
TGTGCCAGCAGCTTGGTGGGGGGAGCGTATCAGCCCCAGCATTTT
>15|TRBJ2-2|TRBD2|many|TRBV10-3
CAISAERGGNGELFF
TGTGCCATCAGTGCCGAGCGGGGGGGCAACGGGGAGCTGTTTTTT
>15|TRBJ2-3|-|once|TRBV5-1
CASSLSQSSTDTQYF
TGCGCCAGCAGCTTGTCGCAGTCGTCCACAGATACGCAGTATTTT
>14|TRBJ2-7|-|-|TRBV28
CASSRQPQIYEQYF
TGTGCCAGCAGCCGACAGCCTCAGATCTACGAGCAGTACTTC
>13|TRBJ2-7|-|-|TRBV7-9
CASSLVGGYEQYF
TGTGCCAGCAGCTTAGTCGGGGGTTACGAGCAGTACTTC
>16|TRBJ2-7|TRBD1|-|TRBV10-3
CAISGFLGQGASEQYF
TGTGCCATCAGTGGCTTTCTAGGACAGGGGGCATCCGAGCAGTACTTC
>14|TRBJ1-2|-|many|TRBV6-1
CASSTQQVNYGYTF
TGTGCCAGCAGTACGCAACAGGTGAACTATGGCTACACCTTC
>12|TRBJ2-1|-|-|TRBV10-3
CAIRAGEPQQFF
TGTGCCATAAGAGCAGGGGAACCACAGCAGTTCTTC
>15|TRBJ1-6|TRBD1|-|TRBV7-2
CASSPPDRRNSPLHF
TGTGCCAGCAGCCCGCCGGACAGGAGGAATTCACCCCTCCACTTT
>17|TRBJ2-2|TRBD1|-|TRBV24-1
CATSDLLRDRGTGELFF
TGTGCCACCAGTGATTTGCTGAGGGACAGGGGCACCGGGGAGCTGTTTTTT
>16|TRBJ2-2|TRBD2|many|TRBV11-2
CASRGVAGGNTGELFF
TGTGCCAGCAGGGGAGTGGCGGGGGGGAACACCGGGGAGCTGTTTTTT
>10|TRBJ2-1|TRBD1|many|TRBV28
CASRGTVAFF
TGTGCCAGCAGAGGGACAGTGGCGTTCTTC
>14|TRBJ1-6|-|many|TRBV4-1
CASSPTTNNSPLHF
TGCGCCAGCAGCCCAACAACAAATAATTCACCCCTCCACTTT
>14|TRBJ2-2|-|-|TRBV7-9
CGSSLRANTGELFF
TGTGGCAGCAGCTTAAGGGCGAACACCGGGGAGCTGTTTTTT
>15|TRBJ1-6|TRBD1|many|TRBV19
CASGLQGARNSPLHF
TGTGCCAGTGGACTACAGGGGGCTAGGAATTCACCCCTCCACTTT
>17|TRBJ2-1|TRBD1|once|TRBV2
CASSVPDRGIYDNEQFF
TGTGCCAGCAGCGTCCCCGACAGGGGGATATACGACAATGAGCAGTTCTTC
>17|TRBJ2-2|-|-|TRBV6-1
CASSEGSGGVGAGELFF
TGTGCCAGCAGTGAAGGGTCGGGGGGCGTGGGCGCCGGGGAGCTGTTTTTT
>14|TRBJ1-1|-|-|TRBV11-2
CASSLGGGRGEAFF
TGTGCCAGCAGCTTAGGGGGTGGCAGGGGTGAAGCTTTCTTT
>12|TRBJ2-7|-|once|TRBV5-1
CASSVGMREQYF
TGCGCCAGCAGTGTGGGGATGCGGGAGCAGTACTTC
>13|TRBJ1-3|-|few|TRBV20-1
CSAPDGSGNTIYF
TGCAGTGCACCAGACGGCTCTGGAAACACCATATATTTT
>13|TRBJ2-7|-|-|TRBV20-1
CSASGTDTFEQYF
TGCAGTGCTAGCGGGACGGACACCTTCGAGCAGTACTTC
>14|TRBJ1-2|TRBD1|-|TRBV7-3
CASSTTTGNYGYTF
TGTGCCAGCAGCACGACGACAGGGAACTATGGCTACACCTTC
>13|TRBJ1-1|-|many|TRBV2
CASSRDANTEAFF
TGTGCCAGCAGCCGGGACGCCAACACTGAAGCTTTCTTT
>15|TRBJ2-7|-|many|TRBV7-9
CASSRAGAESYEQYF
TGTGCCAGCAGCAGGGCGGGTGCGGAATCCTACGAGCAGTACTTC
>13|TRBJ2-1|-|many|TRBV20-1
CSAKTPLANEQFF
TGCAGTGCTAAAACCCCCCTAGCGAATGAGCAGTTCTTC
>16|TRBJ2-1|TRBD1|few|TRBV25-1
CASSHFGGQGANEQFF
TGTGCCAGCAGCCACTTTGGTGGACAGGGGGCAAATGAGCAGTTCTTC
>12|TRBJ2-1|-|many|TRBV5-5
CASSLPDHEQFF
TGTGCCAGCAGCTTGCCGGACCATGAGCAGTTCTTC